What follows are 30 T cell receptor beta chains derived from one specimen sequenced in a study of CD4+ T cells in melanoma. Using immunoSEQ multiplex PCR, the repertoire was profiled, and TCRdb retains in-frame clones only, with some absent. Of roughly 3,700 clones in the sample, roughly 72% are singletons; the top ten hold roughly a tenth. Specimen: tumor tissue. All receptors come from a human donor with melanoma.

The chain is built from TRBV27 and TRBJ2-7, with D possibly called TRBD1 or TRBD2 (6 bases each). The length of the CDR3 is 15 residues. Germline lookup yields CDR1 MNHEY and CDR2 SMNVEV (reference sequence). V was pared by 2 bases and J by 1 base, with 12 bases between. This CDR3 reads CASSLKGGLSYEQYF. In DNA, the CDR3 is TGTGCCAGCAGTTTAAAGGGGGGACTTTCCTACGAGCAGTACTTC.

The rearrangement uses TRBV7-2 and TRBJ1-2; weak D call: TRBD1 (5 bases). Per the germline V gene, CDR1 is SGHTA and CDR2 is FQGNSA. V lost 7 bases and J lost 4, with 16 bases in between. The CDR3 is 14 amino acids. CDR3 sequence (DNA): TGTGCCAGCACCCCAAATGGGGGGACCTATGGCTACACCTTC. Translated, it gives CASTPNGGTYGYTF. The complete variable domain, with remaining parts taken from reference TRBV7-2 and TRBJ1-2, reads GAGVSQSPSNKVTEKGKDVELRCDPISGHTALYWYRQSLGQGLEFLIYFQGNSAPDKSGLPSDRFSAERTGGSVSTLTIQRTQQEDSAVYLCASTPNGGTYGYTFGSGTRLTVV.

This sequence joins TRBV28 and TRBJ2-1; 7 bases are shared with TRBD2. V lost 8 bases to trimming and J lost 4 bases; unmatched junction nucleotides: 11. The germline gives CDR1 MDHEN, CDR2 SYDVKM. The CDR3 runs 15 residues. This CDR3 reads CASLLEAGTYNEQFF. As DNA, the CDR3 is TGTGCCAGCCTTTTGGAAGCGGGAACGTACAATGAGCAGTTCTTC.

The V and J genes are TRBV11-2 and TRBJ2-1; D gene uncertain. The germline V gene has CDR1 SGHAT and CDR2 FQNNGV. The germline V and J ends were trimmed by 1 base and 6 bases, with 7 bases remaining between them. CDR3 size: 13 residues. CDR3 amino acids: CASSLGGPNEQFF. In DNA, the CDR3 is TGTGCCAGCAGCTTAGGAGGACCCAATGAGCAGTTCTTC.

This clone was seen a handful of times. CDR3 sequence reads: CASSVFDGQPQHF. In DNA form, the CDR3 reads TGTGCCAGTAGTGTCTTCGATGGGCAGCCCCAGCATTTT. The chain has TRBV19 and TRBJ1-5; D unresolved. Germline values: CDR1 LNHDA, CDR2 SQIVND (reference sequence). The CDR3 is made up of 13 amino acids. V lost 5 bases to trimming and J lost 7 bases, with 12 bases between them.

The sample holds a few counts of this clone. This sequence joins TRBV5-1 and TRBJ2-7; 11 bases agree with TRBD2. V dropped 1 base and J dropped 2; count of bases not matched to a gene: 11. The V gene's germline CDR1 is SGHRS and CDR2 YFSETQ. The CDR3 runs to 18 residues. The CDR3 region has the DNA TGCGCCAGCAGCTTGCAGTCTACTAGCGGGGGCTTCACCTACGAGCAGTACTTC. Translating it yields CASSLQSTSGGFTYEQYF.

The chain joins TRBV7-3 to TRBJ2-1; possibly TRBD1 for D (6 bases). This CDR3 is built from 14 residues. Deletions cut 2 bases from V and 3 bases from J, with 8 bases between. Germline assignment: CDR1 SGHTA and CDR2 FQGTGA. The CDR3 DNA reads as TGTGCCAGCAGCTTAGGACAGAGCTACAATGAGCAGTTCTTC. Protein: CASSLGQSYNEQFF.

The count of this clone is one. J is TRBJ2-2 and V is TRBV9, with 9 bases that match TRBD1. The CDR3 spans 15 residues. Unmatched junction bases numbered 1, after V lost 3 bases and J lost 1 base. Looked up from germline, CDR1 is SGDLS and CDR2 is YYNGEE. CDR3 sequence reads: CASSDRGQNTGELFF. CDR3 nucleotides: TGTGCCAGCAGCGACAGGGGGCAGAACACCGGGGAGCTGTTTTTT. Full variable domain (missing parts from reference TRBV9 and TRBJ2-2): DSGVTQTPKHLITATGQRVTLRCSPRSGDLSVYWYQQSLDQGLQFLIQYYNGEERAKGNILERFSAQQFPDLHSELNLSSLELGDSALYFCASSDRGQNTGELFFGEGSRLTVL.

The chain is built from TRBV10-3 and TRBJ2-5; 7 bases map to TRBD2. CDR1 is ENHRY, CDR2 SYGVKD, per germline. The CDR3 sequence is 14 residues long. Trimming took 3 bases from V and 4 from J; bases not matched to a gene: 5. The DNA for the CDR3 is TGTGCCATCAGTGATCGCGGGAGTGGAGAGACCCAGTACTTC. This codes for CAISDRGSGETQYF.

V gene TRBV21-1 combines with J gene TRBJ2-7; the DNA was not compared with TRBD1, the D call given in the table. TRBV21-1 is noted as a pseudogene. The CDR3 covers 12 residues. CDR3 in amino acids: CASRPTGIEQYF. The CDR3 bases are TGTGCCAGCAGACCGACAGGGATCGAGCAGTACTTC.

This sequence joins TRBV27 and TRBJ1-6; D is ambiguous. The V gene's germline CDR1 is MNHEY and CDR2 SMNVEV (reference sequence). The CDR3 consists of 12 residues. V shed 10 bases and J shed 4 bases, with 8 bases lying between them. CDR3 in DNA: TGTGCCACGGGCTTTTATAATTCACCCCTCCACTTT. Residues: CATGFYNSPLHF.

The chain is built from TRBV7-9 and TRBJ2-1; 11 bases match TRBD2. The CDR3 consists of 18 residues. Germline trimming cut 5 bases from V and 4 bases from J; bases unmatched to any gene: 13. From germline, CDR1 is SEHNR and CDR2 FQNEAQ (reference sequence). In DNA form, the CDR3 reads TGTGCCAGCAGCCCCGAACTAGCGGGAGAGCTTAAATACAATGAGCAGTTCTTC. This sequence encodes CASSPELAGELKYNEQFF.

The rearrangement joins TRBV7-2 to TRBJ2-7; 9 positions match TRBD2. From germline, CDR1 is SGHTA and CDR2 FQGNSA. The CDR3 totals 15 residues. J was trimmed by 4 bases and V by 3 bases; bases with no gene match: 7. The CDR3 loop reads CASSFRAGGHYEQYF. CDR3 sequence (DNA): TGTGCCAGCAGCTTTCGGGCGGGGGGGCATTACGAGCAGTACTTC. The full variable domain, completed using reference TRBV7-2 and TRBJ2-7, is GAGVSQSPSNKVTEKGKDVELRCDPISGHTALYWYRQSLGQGLEFLIYFQGNSAPDKSGLPSDRFSAERTGGSVSTLTIQRTQQEDSAVYLCASSFRAGGHYEQYFGPGTRLTVT.

This clone was detected only a few times. This rearrangement joins TRBV6-1 to TRBJ1-5; the D gene is possibly TRBD1 (5 bases). The CDR3 totals 15 residues. V lost 1 base and J lost 6, with 13 bases in between. Germline-derived CDR1 and CDR2 are MNHNS and SASEGT. The CDR3 region has the DNA TGTGCCAGCAGTGAAGAGACGGGGACCATTCAGCCCCAGCATTTT. It encodes CASSEETGTIQPQHF.

The chain recombines TRBV9 with TRBJ2-3; 8 positions agree with TRBD2. The V and J ends lost 3 bases and 2 bases, in that order; junction bases with no gene match: 5. This CDR3 contains 15 residues. The V gene's germline CDR1 is SGDLS and CDR2 YYNGEE. The DNA of the CDR3 is TGTGCCAGCAGCGCCCGGGGGGGGACCACAGATACGCAGTATTTT. The encoded protein is CASSARGGTTDTQYF.

The J gene is TRBJ2-1, the V gene TRBV4-1; D possibly corresponds to TRBD1 (6 bases). V dropped 2 bases and J dropped 8 bases, with 19 bases sitting between them. The germline V gene encodes CDR1 MGHRA and CDR2 YSYEKL. The CDR3 extends over 16 amino acids. Here the CDR3 DNA reads TGCGCCAGCAGCCAACCCACTGGAAGGGGGAAACATGAGCAGTTCTTC. Its protein is CASSQPTGRGKHEQFF.

V and J are TRBV21-1 and TRBJ1-1. TRBV21-1 is assigned pseudogene status. This CDR3 is built from 16 residues. CDR3 sequence reads: CASSGPIATIRTEAFF. CDR3 nucleotides: TGTGCCAGCAGTGGTCCAATAGCTACAATTCGCACTGAAGCTTTCTTT.

The chain employs TRBV2 and TRBJ1-5, with D possibly matching TRBD1 (6 bases). The V end was cut by 2 bases, the J end by 1 base, with 9 bases between. The CDR3 is made up of 15 amino acids. From germline, CDR1 is SNHLY and CDR2 FYNNEI. The CDR3 sequence is CASSETGSSNQPQHF. CDR3 bases: TGTGCCAGCAGTGAAACAGGGTCAAGCAATCAGCCCCAGCATTTT.

Only a few counts were recorded for this clone. V is TRBV7-9 and J is TRBJ2-7; the D gene is possibly TRBD1 (8 bases). Germline V gene lookup returns CDR1 SEHNR and CDR2 FQNEAQ (reference sequence). V gave up 4 bases and J gave up 7 bases, with 14 bases separating them. The CDR3 runs 13 residues. In DNA form, the CDR3 reads TGTGCCAGCAGCTCCGGACAGGGAGGGGAGCAGTACTTC. Translating it yields CASSSGQGGEQYF.

The CDR3, as DNA: TGTGCCTGGAGTCGACAGGGAAGGGTCGGAACCACGCCCCAGCATTTT. As protein: CAWSRQGRVGTTPQHF. This chain joins TRBV30 and TRBJ1-5; TRBD1 matches 7 bases. Germline loops: CDR1 GTSNPN, CDR2 SVGIG (reference sequence). The CDR3 has 16 amino acids. Trimming cost V 2 bases and J 9 bases; bases outside gene matches: 16.

The sample holds one count of this clone. V and J are TRBV19 and TRBJ1-2, with D hard to call. The germline V gene encodes CDR1 LNHDA and CDR2 SQIVND (reference sequence). With 5 bases removed from V and 4 bases from J, the gap between germline ends came to 17 bases. CDR3 length: 15 residues. The DNA for the CDR3 is TGTGCCAGTAGTCCCCCGGAGAGAGGAATCTATGGCTACACCTTC. It codes for CASSPPERGIYGYTF.

This clone was observed a single time. The chain couples TRBV25-1 to TRBJ2-7, with 9 nucleotides matching TRBD1. CDR1 and CDR2 from the germline V gene are MGHDK and SYGVNS. Trimming took 7 bases from V and 2 from J; bases not matched to a gene: 6. The CDR3 has 14 amino acids. DNA for the CDR3: TGTGCCAGCATTCCGGGACAGGGACCCTACGAGCAGTACTTC. It specifies CASIPGQGPYEQYF.

The V and J genes are TRBV15 and TRBJ2-7; 7 positions agree with TRBD2. Germline assignment: CDR1 LNHNV and CDR2 YYDKDF (reference sequence). The CDR3 totals 16 residues. The trim removed 1 base at V and 1 base at J, leaving 7 bases unmatched. CDR3 nucleotide sequence: TGTGCCACCAGCAGAGTGCCTCTGGGGGGGTCCTACGAGCAGTACTTC. It is translated as CATSRVPLGGSYEQYF. The complete variable domain, with remaining parts taken from reference TRBV15 and TRBJ2-7, reads DAMVIQNPRYQVTQFGKPVTLSCSQTLNHNVMYWYQQKSSQAPKLLFHYYDKDFNNEADTPDNFQSRRPNTSFCFLDIRSPGLGDTAMYLCATSRVPLGGSYEQYFGPGTRLTVT.

This clone has just one count. This chain uses TRBV6-1 with TRBJ2-2, with TRBD1 as a possible D gene (8 bases). The germline V gene encodes CDR1 MNHNS and CDR2 SASEGT. The CDR3 sequence is 13 residues long. Trimming removed 10 bases at V and 3 bases at J, with 12 bases between. Written as DNA, the CDR3 is TGTGCCAACAGGGGGAGGGACACCGGGGAGCTGTTTTTT. This sequence encodes CANRGRDTGELFF.

The V and J genes are TRBV7-2 and TRBJ2-5; D gene unclear. CDR3 length: 13 amino acids. Deletions cut 7 bases from V and 0 bases from J, with 9 bases between. CDR1 SGHTA and CDR2 FQGNSA come from the germline V gene. The CDR3 coding sequence is TGTGCCAGCAAAAACAGAAACCAAGAGACCCAGTACTTC. The encoded protein is CASKNRNQETQYF. Variable domain in full (rest from reference TRBV7-2 and TRBJ2-5): GAGVSQSPSNKVTEKGKDVELRCDPISGHTALYWYRQSLGQGLEFLIYFQGNSAPDKSGLPSDRFSAERTGGSVSTLTIQRTQQEDSAVYLCASKNRNQETQYFGPGTRLLVL.

The chain employs TRBV18 and TRBJ2-2; perhaps TRBD1 as D (6 bases). Germline assignment: CDR1 KGHSH and CDR2 LQKENI. The ends were cut back, 8 bases at V and 2 bases at J, with 12 bases in the middle. The CDR3 is 14 amino acids. The DNA for the CDR3 is TGTGCCAGCCCGTTACAGGGAAACACCGGGGAGCTGTTTTTT. Amino acids: CASPLQGNTGELFF.

The gene calls are TRBV4-1 and TRBJ2-2; TRBD1 might be the D (6 bases). The CDR3 has 15 amino acids. Germline CDR1 is MGHRA and CDR2 is YSYEKL. Trimming removed 3 bases at V and 5 bases at J, with 13 bases between. Written as DNA, the CDR3 is TGCGCCAGCAGCCATCCCCGGGACAAAACCGGGGAGCTGTTTTTT. Its translation: CASSHPRDKTGELFF.

As regards this clone: This may be a read error, as it is one base from a much larger clone. This specimen includes other DNA sequences encoding the same CDR3. This rearrangement joins TRBV7-6 to TRBJ1-1; 9 nucleotides agree with TRBD1. In germline, CDR1 is SGHVS, CDR2 FNYEAQ. The CDR3 runs 15 residues. V dropped 5 bases and J dropped 4; count of bases not matched to a gene: 8. CDR3 DNA sequence: TGTGCCAGCAGCCCCGGGACAGGGAGCGGCACTGAAGCTTTCTTT. Protein product: CASSPGTGSGTEAFF.

A few counts support this clone. V and J are TRBV10-3 and TRBJ2-7; D possibly matches TRBD1 or TRBD2 (5 bases each). CDR3 length equals 15 residues. CDR1 and CDR2 (germline): ENHRY, SYGVKD. The V and J ends lost 2 bases and 6 bases respectively, with 17 bases between them. This CDR3 is CAISERLGERREQYF. In DNA form, the CDR3 reads TGTGCCATCAGTGAGCGTTTGGGGGAGCGTCGCGAGCAGTACTTC.

This clone has a single count. This chain connects TRBV4-3 to TRBJ2-4, with D perhaps TRBD1 or TRBD2 (6 bases each). Trimming removed 2 bases at V and 1 base at J, with 30 bases between. Germline V CDR1 and CDR2: LGHNA, YSLEER. CDR3 length: 22 amino acids. This CDR3 is CASSQKGEEGGKGWSAKNIQYF. DNA for the CDR3: TGCGCCAGCAGCCAAAAGGGTGAGGAGGGGGGTAAGGGGTGGAGCGCCAAAAACATTCAGTACTTC.